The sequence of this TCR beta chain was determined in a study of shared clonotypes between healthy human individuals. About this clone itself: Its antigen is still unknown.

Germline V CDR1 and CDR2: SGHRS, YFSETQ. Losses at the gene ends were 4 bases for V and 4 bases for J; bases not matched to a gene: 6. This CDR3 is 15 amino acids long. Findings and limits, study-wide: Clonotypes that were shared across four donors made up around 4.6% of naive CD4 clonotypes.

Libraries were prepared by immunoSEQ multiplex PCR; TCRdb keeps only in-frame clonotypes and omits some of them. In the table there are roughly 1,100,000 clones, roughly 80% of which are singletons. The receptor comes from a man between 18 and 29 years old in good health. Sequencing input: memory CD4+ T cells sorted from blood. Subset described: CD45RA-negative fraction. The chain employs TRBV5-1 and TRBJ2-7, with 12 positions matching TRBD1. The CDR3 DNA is TGCGCCAGCAGCCCGGGACAGGGGGCTTATTACGAGCAGTACTTC. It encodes CASSPGQGAYYEQYF.